This is a list of T cell receptor beta chains from one sample in a study of molecular identifiers for immune sequencing clone quantification. TCRdb re-derived calls from the PCR reads in MiXCR, one entry per CDR3 protein. The data contain hundreds of thousands of distinct CDR3 sequences, roughly 25% of them singletons. Source material: naive CD8+ T cells from blood, with Jurkat cell RNA spiked in. The receptor set was obtained from a human donor in good health. Some libraries in this study had Jurkat cell RNA spiked in. Each CDR3 is given with its conserved first and last residue. D genes are given only for firm matches. Expanded clones get a size class; other rows say once, few or many, or leave the size out.

NA	TRBV4-1	NA	TRBJ1-5	CASSQAGAGSNQPQHF	TGCGCCAGCAGCCAAGCAGGGGCTGGGAGCAATCAGCCCCAGCATTTT
NA	TRBV5-6	NA	TRBJ2-1	CASSPGENNEQFF	TGTGCCAGCAGCCCGGGGGAAAACAATGAGCAGTTCTTC
NA	TRBV4-1	TRBD1	TRBJ1-1	CARRPTGQHTEAFF	TGCGCCCGCCGCCCGACAGGGCAGCACACTGAAGCTTTCTTT
few	TRBV7-8	TRBD1	TRBJ2-5	CASSLTGKREETQYF	TGTGCCAGCAGCTTGACAGGGAAGAGGGAGGAGACCCAGTACTTC
few	TRBV18	TRBD2	TRBJ2-7	CASSPGGGAYEQYF	TGTGCCAGCTCCCCGGGCGGGGGGGCCTACGAGCAGTACTTC
few	TRBV10-3	TRBD2	TRBJ2-7	CAIGGGSSYEQYF	TGTGCCATCGGCGGGGGGTCATCCTACGAGCAGTACTTC
NA	TRBV2	TRBD1	TRBJ2-7	CASSEGTGVNEQSF	TGTGCCAGCAGTGAAGGGACAGGGGTAAACGAGCAGTCCTTC
few	TRBV4-3	TRBD2	TRBJ2-1	CASSQLLAGFANEQFF	TGCGCCAGCAGCCAACTACTAGCGGGGTTTGCGAATGAGCAGTTCTTC
many	TRBV12-3/TRBV12-4	NA	TRBJ1-5	CASSLGVDSNQPQHF	TGTGCCAGCAGTTTAGGCGTCGATAGCAATCAGCCCCAGCATTTT
many	TRBV12-5	TRBD1	TRBJ1-1	CASGWGQGRNTEAFF	TGTGCTAGTGGTTGGGGACAGGGTCGTAACACTGAAGCTTTCTTT
NA	TRBV20-1	TRBD1	TRBJ1-1	CSARFPGGTGGGLGTEAFF	TGCAGTGCTAGGTTCCCAGGAGGGACAGGGGGCGGGCTGGGCACTGAAGCTTTCTTT
many	TRBV19	TRBD1	TRBJ2-3	CASSIPGQTTDTQYF	TGTGCCAGTAGTATACCGGGACAGACCACAGATACGCAGTATTTT
NA	TRBV20-1	NA	TRBJ2-1	CSAASLVSYNEQFF	TGCAGTGCGGCTAGCTTGGTCTCCTACAATGAGCAGTTCTTC
NA	TRBV12-3/TRBV12-4	NA	TRBJ1-6	CASSRGPSDSPLHF	TGTGCCAGCAGTCGGGGACCCTCAGATTCACCCCTCCACTTT
NA	TRBV10-3	NA	TRBJ2-3	CAIGGGGYPDTQYF	TGTGCCATCGGGGGAGGGGGGTACCCAGATACGCAGTATTTT
few	TRBV4-1	NA	TRBJ1-1	CASSLNTVGNTEAFF	TGCGCCAGCAGCCTCAACACTGTAGGGAACACTGAAGCTTTCTTT
many	TRBV4-2	TRBD2	TRBJ2-7	CASSQDAASGSYEQYF	TGTGCCAGCAGCCAAGACGCGGCTAGCGGGAGCTACGAGCAGTACTTC
NA	TRBV6-2/TRBV6-3	NA	TRBJ2-1	CASGKPTGPSSYNEQFF	TGTGCCAGCGGAAAACCGACAGGCCCGAGCTCCTACAATGAGCAGTTCTTC
NA	TRBV4-3	NA	TRBJ2-2	CASSQEGWRTGALFF	TGCGCCAGCAGCCAAGAGGGATGGCGCACCGGGGCGCTGTTTTTT
NA	TRBV7-9	NA	TRBJ1-2	CASSLAGSSSGYTF	TGTGCCAGCAGCTTAGCAGGGAGCTCTTCTGGCTACACCTTC
many	TRBV28	NA	TRBJ1-1	CASSYRGSTEAFF	TGCGCCAGCAGCTATAGGGGTAGCACTGAAGCTTTCTTT
many	TRBV20-1	NA	TRBJ2-7	CSARGDRAYEQYF	TGCAGTGCGCGGGGGGACAGGGCATACGAGCAGTACTTC
NA	TRBV6-2/TRBV6-3	NA	TRBJ1-5	CASSYSKGRSNQPQHF	TGTGCCAGCAGTTACAGTAAGGGCAGAAGCAATCAGCCCCAGCATTTT
NA	TRBV7-3	NA	TRBJ2-7	CASSSDAVHEQYF	TGTGCCAGCAGTTCGGACGCGGTCCACGAGCAGTACTTC
few	TRBV7-9	TRBD2	TRBJ2-7	CASSDGTSMVDEQYF	TGTGCCAGCAGCGACGGGACTAGTATGGTAGACGAGCAGTACTTC
many	TRBV6-5	TRBD2	TRBJ2-3	CASSKTSGAFTDTQYF	TGTGCCAGCAGTAAGACTAGCGGGGCTTTCACAGATACGCAGTATTTT
NA	TRBV7-2	TRBD2	TRBJ2-5	CASSVLPGLAGVETQYF	TGTGCCAGCAGCGTCTTACCGGGACTAGCGGGAGTAGAGACCCAGTACTTC
NA	TRBV7-9	TRBD1	TRBJ2-7	CATTTGGPYEQYF	TGTGCCACTACTACAGGGGGACCCTACGAGCAGTACTTC
NA	TRBV29-1	TRBD2	TRBJ2-7	CSVEGLAERSYEQYF	TGCAGCGTTGAAGGGCTAGCGGAACGTTCCTACGAGCAGTACTTC
few	TRBV4-3	NA	TRBJ2-6	CASSQGFAIGSGANVPTF	NA
few	TRBV27	NA	TRBJ1-5	CASSLFPGYNQPQHF	TGTGCCAGCAGTTTGTTCCCAGGGTACAATCAGCCCCAGCATTTT
once	TRBV4-3	NA	TRBJ1-3	CASSQSPKIGPTSGTVSGNTIYF	TGCGCCAGCAGCCAAAGTCCCAAGATAGGCCCGACCTCAGGGACCGTCTCTGGAAACACCATATATTTT
many	TRBV4-3	TRBD1	TRBJ1-1	CASSPLGQKAFF	TGCGCCAGCAGCCCCCTGGGACAGAAAGCTTTCTTT
NA	TRBV19	NA	TRBJ2-7	CASSVGAPYEQYF	TGTGCCAGTAGTGTCGGGGCCCCCTACGAGCAGTACTTC
NA	TRBV7-9	TRBD2	TRBJ2-5	CASSPFSGGAWEPQYF	TGTGCCAGCAGCCCCTTTAGCGGGGGGGCCTGGGAGCCCCAGTACTTC
NA	TRBV7-9	NA	TRBJ1-6	CASSPPQGGNSPLHF	TGTGCCAGCAGCCCCCCACAGGGAGGTAATTCACCCCTCCACTTT
NA	TRBV30	NA	TRBJ1-1	CAWSGGGATEAFF	TGTGCCTGGAGTGGGGGGGGGGCCACTGAAGCTTTCTTT
many	TRBV5-1	NA	TRBJ1-1	CASSLEVENTEAFF	TGCGCCAGCAGCTTGGAGGTTGAGAACACTGAAGCTTTCTTT
NA	TRBV21-1	NA	TRBJ2-7	CAKVDRTYEQYF	TGTGCCAAGGTCGACAGGACCTACGAGCAGTACTTC
NA	TRBV9	NA	TRBJ1-1	CASSAGRLNTEAFF	TGTGCCAGCAGCGCAGGAAGACTGAACACTGAAGCTTTCTTT
few	TRBV6-1	TRBD1	TRBJ1-1	CASSSPGTGAEAFF	TGTGCCAGCAGTTCCCCCGGGACAGGGGCTGAAGCTTTCTTT
many	TRBV7-9	NA	TRBJ2-7	CASTPGGEQYF	TGTGCCAGCACCCCGGGCGGGGAGCAGTACTTC
few	TRBV7-9	NA	TRBJ1-2	CASSSQYPGRTTYGYTF	TGTGCCAGCAGCTCCCAATATCCGGGGCGGACAACCTATGGCTACACCTTC
NA	TRBV7-9	NA	TRBJ2-5	CASSNGGAAYQETQYF	TGTGCCAGCAGCAATGGGGGGGCTGCGTACCAAGAGACCCAGTACTTC
NA	TRBV12-3/TRBV12-4	NA	TRBJ2-3	CASSWGAGGIDTQYF	TGTGCCAGCAGTTGGGGGGCAGGAGGGATAGATACGCAGTATTTT
NA	TRBV3-1	NA	TRBJ1-6	CASSQDSRIISPLHF	TGTGCCAGCAGCCAAGATTCACGGATCATTTCACCCCTCCACTTT
NA	TRBV29-1	TRBD2	TRBJ2-1	CSVEVPPRPAGVNEQFF	TGCAGCGTTGAAGTGCCCCCGCGACCAGCGGGAGTGAATGAGCAGTTCTTC
few	TRBV7-7	NA	TRBJ1-4	CASSLRTSEKLFF	TGTGCTAGCAGCCTTCGGACGAGTGAAAAACTGTTTTTT
NA	TRBV11-3	TRBD1	TRBJ2-3	CASSFGQASTDTQYF	TGTGCCAGCAGCTTTGGACAGGCAAGCACAGATACGCAGTATTTT
NA	TRBV27	TRBD2	TRBJ2-7	CASSLHSSGSYEQYF	TGTGCCAGCAGCTTACACTCAAGCGGGAGCTACGAGCAGTACTTC
once	TRBV9	NA	TRBJ2-1	CASSVGSGTNQYNEQFF	TGTGCCAGCAGCGTAGGTTCAGGGACCAATCAGTACAATGAGCAGTTCTTC
once	TRBV7-2	NA	TRBJ2-3	CASSILARGVNTQYF	TGTGCCAGCAGCATCTTAGCGAGAGGGGTAAATACGCAGTATTTT
NA	TRBV4-1	NA	TRBJ2-7	CASSQDPPPGRGSSYEQYF	TGCGCCAGCAGCCAAGATCCCCCCCCGGGCAGGGGAAGCTCCTACGAGCAGTACTTC
many	TRBV5-4	TRBD2	TRBJ2-7	CASSWGAGEYYEQYF	TGTGCCAGCAGCTGGGGCGCGGGGGAGTACTACGAGCAGTACTTC
few	TRBV14	NA	TRBJ2-5	CASSQGSPPKETQYF	TGTGCCAGCAGCCAAGGGTCACCCCCTAAAGAGACCCAGTACTTC
few	TRBV11-2	NA	TRBJ2-5	CASSFPTGFKKTQYF	TGTGCCAGCAGCTTCCCAACAGGGTTCAAAAAGACCCAGTACTTC
NA	TRBV2	NA	TRBJ1-3	CASTPGQGRNTIYF	TGTGCCAGCACCCCGGGGCAGGGGAGAAACACCATATATTTT
few	TRBV6-2/TRBV6-3	TRBD1	TRBJ2-2	CASSYSTGQATRTGELFF	TGTGCCAGCAGTTACTCGACGGGACAGGCAACAAGGACCGGGGAGCTGTTTTTT
NA	TRBV9	TRBD1	TRBJ1-1	CASSAIGTVNTEAFF	TGTGCCAGCAGCGCGATCGGGACAGTGAACACTGAAGCTTTCTTT